Given below is one T cell receptor beta chain in context. This sample is part of a study of shared clonotypes between healthy human individuals. Overall study context: Donors were two women and three men aged 18 to 49.

Deletions cut 1 base from V and 4 bases from J, with 11 bases between. Germline loops: CDR1 SNHLY, CDR2 FYNNEI. The CDR3 sequence is 16 residues long. The data were produced by immunoSEQ multiplex PCR, yet TCRdb's version contains in-frame clones alone and is incomplete. The profile covers 2 million to 2.5 million clones, with roughly 95% appearing a single time and 0.13% taken by the ten largest. This TCR was recovered from a man aged 18-30 years in good health. Sequenced: naive CD4+ T cells sorted from blood. The subset is: CD45RA+ positively selected. The chain employs TRBV2 and TRBJ2-6, with D unresolved. The CDR3: CASSEGRLPGANVLTF. The CDR3 bases are TGTGCCAGCAGTGAAGGGCGGCTGCCAGGGGCCAACGTCCTGACTTTC.